Below are 25 T cell receptor beta chains sequenced from a single sample in a study of early T cells in non-severe SARS-CoV-2 infection. Via MiXCR, TCRdb re-called the 5' RACE reads, giving one row per CDR3 protein. The sample includes roughly 67,000 distinct CDR3 sequences, roughly 10% of them seen just once. Sequencing input: whole blood. The source of these receptors is an adult who was a healthcare worker with PCR-confirmed SARS-CoV-2 infection or an uninfected control (not recorded which).

This clonotype has more than one count but fewer than ten. This chain connects TRBV7-2 to TRBJ2-3; perhaps TRBD2 as D (6 bases). Germline values: CDR1 SGHTA, CDR2 FQGNSA. V lost 5 bases, J lost 4 bases, and 19 bases lay in between. CDR3 size: 16 residues. The CDR3 sequence: CASSPLGGNSPDTQYF. For the CDR3, the DNA is TGTGCCAGCAGCCCCCTGGGCGGGAACTCCCCAGATACGCAGTATTTT.

The V gene is TRBV6-2 or TRBV6-3, the J gene TRBJ2-3; D gene ambiguous. The CDR3 has 11 amino acids. The V and J ends lost 5 bases and 5 bases respectively, with 5 bases between them. The V gene's germline CDR1 is MNHEY and CDR2 SVGEGT. CDR3 residues: CASSQGDTQYF. The CDR3 coding sequence is TGTGCCAGCAGTCAAGGAGATACGCAGTATTTT.

V gene TRBV7-2 combines with J gene TRBJ2-7, with D tentatively TRBD1 (5 bases). CDR1 SGHTA and CDR2 FQGNSA come from the germline V gene. The ends were cut back, 5 bases at V and 0 bases at J, with 11 bases in the middle. This CDR3 region has 14 residues. Written as DNA, the CDR3 is TGTGCCAGCAGCCGCTCGCAGGGCTCCTACGAGCAGTACTTC. It codes for CASSRSQGSYEQYF.

This clonotype was seen only once. The rearrangement uses TRBV5-1 and TRBJ2-5, with D hard to call. The CDR3 is 13 residues long. V lost 3 bases, J lost 1 base, and 7 bases lay in between. Per the germline V gene, CDR1 is SGHRS and CDR2 is YFSETQ. Here the CDR3 DNA reads TGCGCCAGCAGCTACAGAGCCCAAGAGACCCAGTACTTC. Amino acids: CASSYRAQETQYF.

This clonotype came up once. V is TRBV3-2 and J is TRBJ2-7; the table assigns TRBD2, which was not confirmed against the DNA. TRBV3-2 is noted as a pseudogene. This CDR3 spans 15 amino acids. The CDR3 loop reads CASSQGISGSSEQYF. In DNA form, the CDR3 reads TGTGCCAGCAGCCAAGGAATTAGCGGGAGTTCCGAGCAGTACTTC.

This clonotype was seen more than once but under ten times. The gene calls are TRBV11-2 and TRBJ2-5; 7 bases match TRBD2. Germline CDR1 reads SGHAT; CDR2 reads FQNNGV. The CDR3 is 14 amino acids. V was clipped by 3 bases and J by 5 bases; unmatched bases: 6. For the CDR3, the DNA is TGTGCCAGCAGCTTGGGCGGGAGTGGTGAGACCCAGTACTTC. Translated: CASSLGGSGETQYF. Looking up the rest from reference TRBV11-2 and TRBJ2-5 gives the full variable domain: EAGVAQSPRYKIIEKRQSVAFWCNPISGHATLYWYQQILGQGPKLLIQFQNNGVVDDSQLPKDRFSAERLKGVDSTLKIQPAKLEDSAVYLCASSLGGSGETQYFGPGTRLLVL.

The table lists this clonotype with a few counts. The J gene is TRBJ1-4, the V gene TRBV9, with D perhaps matching TRBD1 (6 bases). The CDR3 spans 18 residues. Looked up from germline, CDR1 is SGDLS and CDR2 is YYNGEE. V dropped 0 bases and J dropped 3 bases, with 18 bases sitting between them. DNA for the CDR3: TGTGCCAGCAGCGTAGCCCCCGGGGGGCCAAGGGCTAATGAAAAACTGTTTTTT. It specifies CASSVAPGGPRANEKLFF.

This clonotype appeared many times. The chain links TRBV18 to TRBJ1-2; no definite D call. This CDR3 is 15 amino acids long. Between the trimmed V and J ends, which lost 2 bases and 5 bases, there was a span of 15 bases. Germline-derived CDR1 and CDR2 are KGHSH and LQKENI. CDR3 coding DNA: TGTGCCAGCTCACCATCTCTCGGGCAGTGGTATGGCTACACCTTC. This encodes CASSPSLGQWYGYTF.

This clonotype was counted at least ten times. V gene TRBV28 combines with J gene TRBJ1-1; no definite D call. CDR1 is MDHEN and CDR2 is SYDVKM in the germline V gene. The CDR3 contains 12 residues. Trimming removed 3 bases at V and 8 bases at J, with 10 bases between. The DNA of the CDR3 is TGTGCCAGCAGTTTCTCGTCCGCCGAAGCTTTCTTT. Residues: CASSFSSAEAFF.

The V gene is TRBV4-1, the J gene TRBJ2-1, with 12 bases that match TRBD2. CDR1 and CDR2 (germline): MGHRA, YSYEKL. This CDR3 spans 16 amino acids. V dropped 4 bases and J dropped 8; count of bases not matched to a gene: 9. This CDR3 is CASSPLGLAGTDEQFF. CDR3 sequence (DNA): TGCGCCAGCAGCCCCCTGGGACTAGCGGGCACGGATGAGCAGTTCTTC.

The CDR3 region is CASSYLFGETQYF. CDR3 bases: TGTGCCTCGTCGTACCTTTTTGGGGAGACCCAGTACTTC. V and J are TRBV7-3 and TRBJ2-5; D is ambiguous. V was trimmed by 11 bases and J by 5 bases, leaving 18 bases between them. There are 13 residues in the CDR3. CDR1 and CDR2 from the germline V gene are SGHTA and FQGTGA.

This clonotype was recorded at least ten times. The chain has TRBV5-1 and TRBJ2-1, with 11 nucleotides matching TRBD2. CDR1 and CDR2 (germline): SGHRS, YFSETQ. V lost 0 bases, J lost 8 bases, and 4 bases stayed unmatched. This CDR3 is 15 amino acids long. CDR3 nucleotides: TGCGCCAGCAGCTTGGCGGTAGCGGGAGGGTATGAGCAGTTCTTC. Amino acid sequence: CASSLAVAGGYEQFF.

This clonotype appeared many times. V gene TRBV28 combines with J gene TRBJ2-3, with D maybe TRBD1 (6 bases). Germline V CDR1 and CDR2: MDHEN, SYDVKM. CDR3 length equals 13 residues. V shed 5 bases and J shed 4 bases, with 10 bases lying between them. The CDR3 spells CASSGRGSDTQYF. CDR3 DNA: TGTGCCAGCAGTGGCAGGGGATCAGATACGCAGTATTTT.

The rearrangement links TRBV7-9 to TRBJ2-3; 11 nucleotides match TRBD2. CDR1 and CDR2 (germline): SEHNR, FQNEAQ (reference sequence). The CDR3 sequence is 16 residues long. Germline trimming cut 5 bases from V and 4 bases from J; bases unmatched to any gene: 8. The CDR3 region is CASSTRLAGRSDTQYF. Here the CDR3 DNA reads TGTGCCAGCAGCACCCGACTAGCGGGAAGGTCAGATACGCAGTATTTT.

This clonotype has only a few counts. The CDR3 sequence: CASSQASGLRHEQYF. CDR3 coding DNA: TGCGCCAGCAGCCAGGCTAGCGGTCTGAGGCACGAGCAGTACTTC. The chain employs TRBV4-1 and TRBJ2-7; TRBD2 agrees at 7 bases. The CDR3 sequence is 15 residues long. With V trimmed by 3 bases and J by 5 bases, 10 bases remained unmatched. The germline V gene encodes CDR1 MGHRA and CDR2 YSYEKL.

This clonotype appeared a few times. The V and J genes are TRBV6-1 and TRBJ2-2, with 7 bases fitting TRBD2. V lost 1 base, J lost 4 bases, and 15 bases stayed unmatched. CDR1 and CDR2 (germline): MNHNS, SASEGT. The CDR3 extends over 19 amino acids. The CDR3 protein is CASSEVGGMGRSTTGELFF. The CDR3 DNA sequence: TGTGCCAGCAGTGAAGTGGGAGGGATGGGCCGATCTACCACCGGGGAGCTGTTTTTT.

This clonotype was seen a handful of times. This chain connects TRBV20-1 to TRBJ2-1, with a weak D call TRBD2 (6 bases). Looked up from germline, CDR1 is DFQATT and CDR2 is SNEGSKA (reference sequence). V lost 5 bases, J lost 6 bases, and 17 bases lay in between. This CDR3 is 14 amino acids long. CDR3 loop: CSADKEGPFNEQFF. CDR3 nucleotide sequence: TGCAGTGCTGATAAGGAGGGCCCGTTCAATGAGCAGTTCTTC.

This clonotype was counted between two and nine times. The chain combines TRBV12-3 or TRBV12-4 with TRBJ1-5; D perhaps matches TRBD1 (5 bases). V lost 7 bases, J lost 6 bases, and 13 bases lay in between. This CDR3 has 13 residues. The DNA for the CDR3 is TGTGCCAGCACCCACGGGGCTGGTCAGCCCCAGCATTTT. Its translation: CASTHGAGQPQHF.

CDR3 sequence reads: CASSATPGTGGGSTEAFF. The CDR3, as DNA: TGTGCCAGCAGTGCTACCCCCGGGACAGGCGGTGGGAGCACTGAAGCTTTCTTT. The chain is built from TRBV12-3 or TRBV12-4 and TRBJ1-1, with 8 bases fitting TRBD1. The CDR3 sequence is 18 residues long. The junction had 18 bases not matched to a gene; V was cut back by 5 bases and J by 4 bases.

V gene TRBV5-6 combines with J gene TRBJ1-2, with 7 bases matching TRBD1. The CDR3 is 14 amino acids. V gave up 4 bases and J gave up 4 bases; unmatched junction bases: 7. Germline V gene sequence: CDR1 SGHDT, CDR2 YYEEEE. Here the CDR3 DNA reads TGTGCCAGCAGCCTTTCGACAGGGACCTATGGCTACACCTTC. As protein: CASSLSTGTYGYTF.

This clonotype was seen more than once but under ten times. The rearrangement links TRBV3-1 to TRBJ1-1; unclear D gene. The CDR3 is 14 residues long. Germline-derived CDR1 and CDR2 are LGHDT and YNNKEL (reference sequence). Trimming took off 4 bases at V and 2 bases at J, with 11 bases between the two ends. As DNA, the CDR3 is TGTGCCAGCAGCCTAGCGTCTGCAAACACTGAAGCTTTCTTT. It specifies CASSLASANTEAFF.

This clonotype was observed at least ten times. The chain couples TRBV12-3 or TRBV12-4 to TRBJ1-1; 7 nucleotides match TRBD1. Trimming at V came to 6 bases and at J to 5 bases, leaving 3 bases not matched to a gene. The CDR3 is 12 amino acids. The chain's CDR3 is CASSLRGTEAFF. DNA of the CDR3: TGTGCCAGCAGCCTCAGGGGGACTGAAGCTTTCTTT.

This clonotype came up a few times. The rearrangement uses TRBV28 and TRBJ1-3, with a weak D call TRBD1 (6 bases). Deletions cut 4 bases from V and 8 bases from J, with 18 bases between. The CDR3 extends over 15 amino acids. The germline V gene encodes CDR1 MDHEN and CDR2 SYDVKM. CDR3 amino acids: CASSSTGFVRDTIYF. Written as DNA, the CDR3 is TGTGCCAGCAGTTCCACAGGGTTTGTGCGGGACACCATATATTTT.

This clonotype was recorded many times. Germline is not matched at one junction end, which may reflect a read error. The chain employs TRBV19 and TRBJ2-4; TRBD1 matches at 12 bases. Germline CDR1 LNHDA, CDR2 SQIVND (reference sequence). CDR3 length equals 19 residues. CDR3 sequence reads: CASSIRYRDRGRPGNIQYF. The CDR3 nucleotides are TGTGCCAGTAGTATTCGTTACCGGGACAGGGGGCGTCCTGGAAACATCCAGTACTTC.

The chain carries TRBV12-3 or TRBV12-4 and TRBJ1-5, with TRBD1 as a possible D gene (5 bases). The CDR3 is made up of 13 amino acids. Trimming pared 5 bases from V and 6 bases from J, leaving 11 bases between. The CDR3 bases are TGTGCCAGCAGTCTGCAGGGTGTTCAGCCCCAGCATTTT. It codes for CASSLQGVQPQHF.